Each of the 32 T cell receptor beta chains below was sequenced from the same sample in a study of T cell changes during pregnancy in multiple sclerosis (dated by TCRdb to between 2019 and 2020). The library was generated by the immunoSEQ multiplex PCR assay. This is the immuneACCESS table as TCRdb keeps it, with only in-frame sequences that have V and J called. A part of the clones is gone; compared with another copy, unresolved V genes explain less than half, and the rest is unexplained. Within this sample are 85,000 to 95,000 clones, with around 92% of them counted one time only. More than 1.5% of the sample goes to the ten largest clones. The sample in question was peripheral blood, obtained after pregnancy. The source is a female donor in good health, enrolled as a control in a pregnancy study.

The CDR3 coding sequence is TGCGCCAGCAGCCCGGGACGCACAGGGCGGGCCACTGAAGCTTTCTTT. Translation: CASSPGRTGRATEAFF. The chain links TRBV5-1 to TRBJ1-1; D is perhaps TRBD1 (6 bases). The V end was cut by 4 bases, the J end by 4 bases, with 20 bases between. This CDR3 is built from 16 residues. The germline V gene has CDR1 SGHRS and CDR2 YFSETQ.

This clone appeared many times. The chain combines TRBV11-2 with TRBJ2-7; D not certain. The CDR3 has 16 amino acids. The germline CDR1 and CDR2 sequences are SGHAT and FQNNGV. V lost 1 base to trimming and J lost 3 bases, with 16 bases between them. The CDR3 nucleotides are TGTGCCAGCAGCTTAGGCGGCACTACACCGTTCTACGAGCAGTACTTC. It translates to CASSLGGTTPFYEQYF.

The rearrangement links TRBV2 to TRBJ2-3; 10 nucleotides agree with TRBD2. J lost 0 bases, V lost 6 bases, and 3 bases had no gene match. The CDR3 has 15 amino acids. The germline V gene encodes CDR1 SNHLY and CDR2 FYNNEI. For the CDR3, the DNA is TGTGCCAGCAGGGTGACTAGCGGGAGCACAGATACGCAGTATTTT. Its protein is CASRVTSGSTDTQYF.

The V and J genes are TRBV2 and TRBJ2-6; weak D call: TRBD2 (6 bases). In germline, CDR1 is SNHLY, CDR2 FYNNEI. V gave up 8 bases and J gave up 0 bases, with 8 bases separating them. This CDR3 has 14 amino acids. CDR3 amino acids: CASRGSSGANVLTF. The CDR3, as DNA: TGTGCCAGCCGGGGGTCCTCTGGGGCCAACGTCCTGACTTTC.

V gene TRBV7-9 combines with J gene TRBJ1-1, with D maybe TRBD1 (5 bases). Looked up from germline, CDR1 is SEHNR and CDR2 is FQNEAQ (reference sequence). CDR3 length: 15 residues. The V end lost 7 bases, the J end lost 7 bases, and 22 bases lay between the germline ends. In DNA form, the CDR3 reads TGTGCCAGCACCCTAGGGGTTGCCGCTCTTGGTGAAGCTTTCTTT. This encodes CASTLGVAALGEAFF.

This chain links TRBV7-3 with TRBJ2-3; 9 positions match TRBD2. Per the germline V gene, CDR1 is SGHTA and CDR2 is FQGTGA. The trim removed 7 bases at V and 5 bases at J, leaving 13 bases unmatched. This CDR3 has 16 amino acids. In nucleotides, the CDR3 is TGTGCCAGCAAACCGGGACTAGCTTACGGAGGAGATACGCAGTATTTT. Protein: CASKPGLAYGGDTQYF.

The V call is TRBV7-9, the J call TRBJ2-3, with D perhaps matching TRBD2 (6 bases). The germline V gene encodes CDR1 SEHNR and CDR2 FQNEAQ (reference sequence). The CDR3 is 15 amino acids. Trimming removed 7 bases from V and 2 bases from J, with 16 bases in between. CDR3 nucleotides: TGTGCCAGCACCGCGGGGCAGCCATCCACAGATACGCAGTATTTT. It specifies CASTAGQPSTDTQYF.

This chain links TRBV4-3 with TRBJ2-1; 8 nucleotides match TRBD2. Germline CDR1 and CDR2: LGHNA and YSLEER. The V segment lost 0 bases and the J segment 0 bases; nucleotides outside the gene matches: 7. The CDR3 contains 18 residues. The DNA of the CDR3 is TGCGCCAGCAGCCAAGACCTCGGGGGGGTAGGCTCCTACAATGAGCAGTTCTTC. Encoded protein: CASSQDLGGVGSYNEQFF.

V is TRBV4-3 and J is TRBJ2-1, with TRBD2 matching 9 bases. The CDR3 consists of 16 residues. V lost 0 bases, J lost 7 bases, and 7 bases stayed unmatched. Germline-derived CDR1 and CDR2 are LGHNA and YSLEER. CDR3 sequence reads: CASSQDRRLAVNEQFF. As DNA, the CDR3 is TGCGCCAGCAGCCAAGATAGGCGACTAGCGGTAAATGAGCAGTTCTTC.

This clone has only one observation. This sequence joins TRBV11-1 and TRBJ1-1; D perhaps matches TRBD1 (5 bases). The CDR3 extends over 14 amino acids. CDR1 SGHAT and CDR2 FQDESV come from the germline V gene (reference sequence). V lost 5 bases and J lost 1, with 11 bases in between. The CDR3 region has the DNA TGTGCCAGCAGCCCGACAGTAGAGAACACTGAAGCTTTCTTT. This gives the protein CASSPTVENTEAFF.

The chain is built from TRBV6-6 and TRBJ1-1; D is unresolved. The CDR3 spans 13 residues. CDR1 and CDR2 from the germline V gene are MNHNY and SVGAGI (reference sequence). Trimming took off 2 bases at V and 3 bases at J, with 7 bases between the two ends. CDR3 in DNA: TGTGCCAGCAGTTACGGGCAGGACACTGAAGCTTTCTTT. Translating gives CASSYGQDTEAFF.

V and J are TRBV12-5 and TRBJ2-3; 7 nucleotides agree with TRBD2. Germline V gives CDR1 LGHNT, CDR2 FRNRAP. V shed 9 bases and J 2 bases; nucleotides not matched to a gene: 8. The CDR3 extends over 14 amino acids. The CDR3 nucleotides are TGTGCTAGCTCTGGGGGGGGACCCACAGATACGCAGTATTTT. Its protein product is CASSGGGPTDTQYF.

The V gene is TRBV25-1, the J gene TRBJ1-6, with 7 nucleotides matching TRBD1. V dropped 11 bases and J dropped 6; count of bases not matched to a gene: 7. CDR1 MGHDK and CDR2 SYGVNS come from the germline V gene. The CDR3 loop spans 13 amino acids. The CDR3 DNA sequence: TGTGCCGGAAACAGGGGTTTTAATTCACCCCTCCACTTT. Translation gives CAGNRGFNSPLHF.

The chain couples TRBV7-2 to TRBJ2-7; D possibly corresponds to TRBD1 (6 bases). The V gene lost 1 base and the J gene lost 3 bases, with 13 bases spanning the gap. The CDR3 extends over 15 amino acids. Looked up from germline, CDR1 is SGHTA and CDR2 is FQGNSA. CDR3 protein: CASSLDGGSFYEQYF. DNA of the CDR3: TGTGCCAGCAGCTTAGATGGGGGCAGTTTCTACGAGCAGTACTTC.

The genes are TRBV2 and TRBJ2-5; possible D gene TRBD2, 7 bases. The CDR3 spans 11 residues. The germline CDR1 and CDR2 sequences are SNHLY and FYNNEI. V lost 8 bases and J lost 7, with 11 bases in between. CDR3 DNA: TGTGCCAGCGGGGAGGGGGGGACCCAGTACTTC. Its protein product is CASGEGGTQYF.

The J gene is TRBJ2-2, the V gene TRBV11-2, with D maybe TRBD1 (6 bases). Between the trimmed V and J ends, which lost 2 bases and 2 bases, there was a span of 12 bases. Germline V gene data show CDR1 as SGHAT and CDR2 as FQNNGV. The CDR3 sequence is 16 residues long. DNA for the CDR3: TGTGCCAGCAGCTTACTGGGACATAGAAACACCGGGGAGCTGTTTTTT. The encoded protein is CASSLLGHRNTGELFF. The variable domain in full, with the rest retrieved from reference TRBV11-2 and TRBJ2-2, is EAGVAQSPRYKIIEKRQSVAFWCNPISGHATLYWYQQILGQGPKLLIQFQNNGVVDDSQLPKDRFSAERLKGVDSTLKIQPAKLEDSAVYLCASSLLGHRNTGELFFGEGSRLTVL.

The gene calls are TRBV11-2 and TRBJ1-5; 7 nucleotides agree with TRBD1. Germline V gene sequence: CDR1 SGHAT, CDR2 FQNNGV. The CDR3 has 15 amino acids. V was clipped by 5 bases and J by 4 bases; unmatched bases: 8. The chain's CDR3 is CASSPDRVYNQPQHF. CDR3 nucleotide sequence: TGTGCCAGCAGCCCCGACAGGGTCTATAATCAGCCCCAGCATTTT.

CDR3 bases: TGTGCCAGCAGTGAAAGGGGGGGGGCCACCGGGGAGCTGTTTTTT. It specifies CASSERGGATGELFF. The rearrangement uses TRBV6-1 and TRBJ2-2, with D perhaps TRBD2 (7 bases). Germline V gene lookup returns CDR1 MNHNS and CDR2 SASEGT. This CDR3 spans 15 amino acids. V was cut by 2 bases and J by 4 bases, with 11 bases left in between.

CDR3 loop: CASSQGTSSADTQYF. The CDR3, as DNA: TGCGCCAGCAGCCAAGGGACTAGCTCCGCAGATACGCAGTATTTT. The genes are TRBV4-3 and TRBJ2-3; 8 bases match TRBD2. The junction had 4 bases not matched to a gene; V was cut back by 1 base and J by 4 bases. CDR1 is LGHNA, CDR2 YSLEER, per germline. The CDR3 contains 15 residues.

The chain joins TRBV7-2 to TRBJ2-2, with 8 bases matching TRBD2. The CDR3 consists of 15 residues. The germline V gene has CDR1 SGHTA and CDR2 FQGNSA. Trimming took 5 bases from V and 6 from J; bases not matched to a gene: 8. CDR3 bases: TGTGCCAGCAGCCGCGGGCGGGGGGTCCCCGGGGAGCTGTTTTTT. The encoded protein is CASSRGRGVPGELFF.

J is TRBJ2-7 and V is TRBV7-2; D unresolved. Germline lookup yields CDR1 SGHTA and CDR2 FQGNSA. Trimming removed 1 base from V and 5 bases from J, with 6 bases in between. CDR3 length equals 12 residues. CDR3 sequence reads: CASSLGPDEQYF. CDR3 nucleotide sequence: TGTGCCAGCAGCTTAGGGCCCGACGAGCAGTACTTC.

The chain joins TRBV7-3 to TRBJ1-5; 8 bases are a match to TRBD1. Per germline, CDR1 SGHTA and CDR2 FQGTGA. J lost 6 bases, V lost 5 bases, and 3 bases had no gene match. The CDR3 is 13 residues long. CDR3 sequence (DNA): TGTGCCAGCAGCCATGACAGGGGTCAGCCCCAGCATTTT. Residues: CASSHDRGQPQHF.

This rearrangement joins TRBV7-2 to TRBJ2-3; D is perhaps TRBD2 (6 bases). CDR1 SGHTA and CDR2 FQGNSA come from the germline V gene. Trimming removed 6 bases at V and 5 bases at J, with 9 bases between. The length of the CDR3 is 12 residues. As DNA, the CDR3 is TGTGCCAGCAGAGCCGGGGGAGATACGCAGTATTTT. This codes for CASRAGGDTQYF.

The J gene is TRBJ1-1, the V gene TRBV9, with D tentatively TRBD1 (5 bases). V was cut by 0 bases and J by 5 bases, with 17 bases left in between. Per the germline V gene, CDR1 is SGDLS and CDR2 is YYNGEE. The CDR3 consists of 16 residues. CDR3 region: CASSVVSAGEGTEAFF. The CDR3 DNA reads as TGTGCCAGCAGCGTAGTGAGCGCGGGGGAGGGGACTGAAGCTTTCTTT.

The rearrangement uses TRBV4-1 and TRBJ1-5, with TRBD1 identical over 11 bases. There are 16 residues in the CDR3. V trimming: 0 bases; J trimming: 4 bases; junction bases outside the gene matches: 2. Germline values: CDR1 MGHRA, CDR2 YSYEKL. The CDR3 DNA reads TGCGCCAGCAGCCAAGAAGGGACAGGGGGGAATCAGCCCCAGCATTTT. It specifies CASSQEGTGGNQPQHF.

This clone was detected once. V usage is TRBV4-2 and J usage is TRBJ2-5, with TRBD2 matching over 7 bases. This CDR3 has 14 residues. Germline CDR1 and CDR2: LGHNA and YNFKEQ. With 1 base clipped from V and 3 bases from J, the junction kept 2 bases outside the gene matches. As DNA, the CDR3 is TGTGCCAGCAGCCAAGCGGGGGGAGAAGAGACCCAGTACTTC. Translated: CASSQAGGEETQYF.

V usage is TRBV19 and J usage is TRBJ2-1; 8 bases are a match to TRBD1. Germline-derived CDR1 and CDR2 are LNHDA and SQIVND (reference sequence). The ends lost 9 bases at V and 8 bases at J; junction bases unmatched: 12. The CDR3 loop spans 14 amino acids. The chain's CDR3 is CASQVSGGGYEQFF. As DNA, the CDR3 is TGTGCCAGCCAAGTGTCAGGGGGCGGGTATGAGCAGTTCTTC.

This clone has only one observation. The V call is TRBV28, the J call TRBJ2-3; tentative D call: TRBD2 (5 bases). V shed 4 bases and J shed 7 bases, with 18 bases lying between them. The CDR3 loop spans 15 amino acids. Germline values: CDR1 MDHEN, CDR2 SYDVKM. Here the CDR3 reads CASSSPRGGGYTQYF. Written as DNA, the CDR3 is TGTGCCAGCAGTTCCCCTCGGGGTGGCGGCTATACGCAGTATTTT. The full variable domain, completed using reference TRBV28 and TRBJ2-3, is DVKVTQSSRYLVKRTGEKVFLECVQDMDHENMFWYRQDPGLGLRLIYFSYDVKMKEKGDIPEGYSVSREKKERFSLILESASTNQTSMYLCASSSPRGGGYTQYFGPGTRLTVL.

The chain is built from TRBV5-5 and TRBJ2-7; D gene ambiguous. Germline V CDR1 and CDR2: SGHKS, YYEKEE (reference sequence). Trimming took 0 bases from V and 5 from J, leaving 6 bases between them. This CDR3 spans 12 amino acids. This chain's CDR3 is CASSLDSDEQYF. CDR3 DNA sequence: TGTGCCAGCAGCTTGGATAGTGACGAGCAGTACTTC.

The V call is TRBV28, the J call TRBJ1-2; weak D call: TRBD1 (5 bases). V was clipped by 2 bases and J by 8 bases, with 12 bases between them. This CDR3 contains 13 residues. Germline V CDR1 and CDR2: MDHEN, SYDVKM. Written as DNA, the CDR3 is TGTGCCAGCAGTTTAGGGCAGGGTAAGGGCTACACCTTC. Protein sequence: CASSLGQGKGYTF.

V and J are TRBV14 and TRBJ1-2; TRBD1 agrees at 7 bases. This CDR3 spans 15 amino acids. Germline CDR1 SGHDN, CDR2 FVKESK. J was trimmed by 3 bases and V by 1 base; bases with no gene match: 5. The CDR3 loop reads CASSQAPGQYYGYTF. Written as DNA, the CDR3 is TGTGCCAGCAGCCAAGCACCGGGACAGTACTATGGCTACACCTTC.

J is TRBJ1-2 and V is TRBV4-3; a weak D match, TRBD1 (6 bases). Germline lookup yields CDR1 LGHNA and CDR2 YSLEER. Trimming cost V 0 bases and J 7 bases, with 15 bases left between them. The CDR3 contains 15 residues. The CDR3 here is CASSQDRGGRGGYTF. For the CDR3, the DNA is TGCGCCAGCAGCCAAGATAGGGGGGGACGAGGTGGCTACACCTTC.